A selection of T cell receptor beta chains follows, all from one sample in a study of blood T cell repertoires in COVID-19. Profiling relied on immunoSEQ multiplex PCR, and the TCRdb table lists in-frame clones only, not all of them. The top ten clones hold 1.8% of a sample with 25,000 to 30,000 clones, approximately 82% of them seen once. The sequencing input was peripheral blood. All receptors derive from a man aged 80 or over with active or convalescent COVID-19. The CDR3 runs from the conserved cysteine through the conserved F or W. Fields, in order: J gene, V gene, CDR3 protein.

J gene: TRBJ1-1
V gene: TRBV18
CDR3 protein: CASSPVRDSEAFF

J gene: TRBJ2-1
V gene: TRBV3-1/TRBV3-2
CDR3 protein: CASSHSGGGARNEQFF

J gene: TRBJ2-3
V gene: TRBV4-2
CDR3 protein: CASSLVTSGGASDTQYF

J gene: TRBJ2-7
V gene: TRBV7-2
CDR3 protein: CASSYSGGPYEQYF

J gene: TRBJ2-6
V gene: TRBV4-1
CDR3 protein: CASTRTGSSGANVLTF

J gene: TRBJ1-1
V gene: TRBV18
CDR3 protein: CASSPVRGTEAFF

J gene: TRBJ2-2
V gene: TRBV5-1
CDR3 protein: CASSLALQGAGELFF

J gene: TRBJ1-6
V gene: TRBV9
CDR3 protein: CASSVGEREPLHF

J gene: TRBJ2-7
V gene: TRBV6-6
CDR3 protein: CASSGGGDEQYF

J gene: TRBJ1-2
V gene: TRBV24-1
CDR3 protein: CATSDRTGNYGYTF

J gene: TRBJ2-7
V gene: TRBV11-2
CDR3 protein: CASSLGSEARQYF

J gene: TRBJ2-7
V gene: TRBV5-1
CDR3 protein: CASSSQGAREQYF

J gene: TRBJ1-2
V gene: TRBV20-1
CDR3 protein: CSASSTGGVDGYTF

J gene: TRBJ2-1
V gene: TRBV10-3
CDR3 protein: CAISSPSAYNEQFF

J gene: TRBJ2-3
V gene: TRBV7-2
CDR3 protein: CASSSGLAGMYF

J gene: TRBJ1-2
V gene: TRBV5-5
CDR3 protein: CASSPTAIGSYGYTF

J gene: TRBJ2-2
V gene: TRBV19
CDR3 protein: CATSQDRFTGELFF

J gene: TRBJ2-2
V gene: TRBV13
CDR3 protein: CASSRSGIYTGELFF

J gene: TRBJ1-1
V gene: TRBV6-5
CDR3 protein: CASSYSLGRRDTEAFF

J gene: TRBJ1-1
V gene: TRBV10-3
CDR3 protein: CAISESLRFEAFF

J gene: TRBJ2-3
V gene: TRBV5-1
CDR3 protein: CASSPGLAGEYGKYF

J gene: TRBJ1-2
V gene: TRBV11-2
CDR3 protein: CASSLARGQGVGYTF

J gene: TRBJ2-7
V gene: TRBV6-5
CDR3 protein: CASRSGFSYEQYF

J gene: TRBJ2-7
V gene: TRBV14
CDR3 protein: CASSPEVGYPLYEQYF

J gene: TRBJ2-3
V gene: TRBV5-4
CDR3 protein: CASSSQRGAFTDTQYF

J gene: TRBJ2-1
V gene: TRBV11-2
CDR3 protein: CASSLDPGDYNEQFF

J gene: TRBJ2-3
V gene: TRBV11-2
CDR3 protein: CASSLRGSSTDTQYF

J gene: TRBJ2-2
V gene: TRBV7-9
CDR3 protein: CASSPSAGNTGELFF

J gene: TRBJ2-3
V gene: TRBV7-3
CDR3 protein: CASSFGLAASSTDTQYF

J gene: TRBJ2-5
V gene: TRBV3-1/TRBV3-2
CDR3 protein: CASSQPLGPQETQYF